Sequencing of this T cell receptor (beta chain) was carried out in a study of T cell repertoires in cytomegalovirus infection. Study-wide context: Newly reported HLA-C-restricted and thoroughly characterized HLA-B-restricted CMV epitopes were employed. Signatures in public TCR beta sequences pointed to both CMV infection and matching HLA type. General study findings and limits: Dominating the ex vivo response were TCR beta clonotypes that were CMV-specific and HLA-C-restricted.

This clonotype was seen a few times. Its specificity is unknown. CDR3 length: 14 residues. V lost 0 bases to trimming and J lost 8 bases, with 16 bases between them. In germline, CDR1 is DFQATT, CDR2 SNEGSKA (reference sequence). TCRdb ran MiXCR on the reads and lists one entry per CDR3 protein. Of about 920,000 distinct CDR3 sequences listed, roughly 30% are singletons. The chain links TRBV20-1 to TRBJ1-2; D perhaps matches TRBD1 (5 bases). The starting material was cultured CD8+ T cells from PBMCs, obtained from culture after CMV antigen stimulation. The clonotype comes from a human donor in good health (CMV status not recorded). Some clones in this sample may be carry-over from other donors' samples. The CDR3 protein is CSARDRGPRGGYTF. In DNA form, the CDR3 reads TGCAGTGCTAGAGACCGGGGACCGCGTGGCGGCTACACCTTC.